Sequencing of this T cell receptor beta chain was carried out in a study of Graves' ophthalmopathy and Graves' hyperthyroidism (dated by TCRdb to between 2018 and 2020). A note on the overall study: Peripheral blood was collected at initial diagnosis, before any treatment. To tell Graves' ophthalmopathy apart from Graves' hyperthyroidism, and to predict which patients would progress to ophthalmopathy, the study relied on TCR beta repertoire signatures. Following sample collection, hyperthyroidism patients were given methimazole at a starting dose of 30 mg daily, and ophthalmopathy patients were given high-dose intravenous methylprednisolone. To explore V-J signatures distinguishing ophthalmopathy from hyperthyroidism, a discovery set of about a hundred patients (roughly 45 ophthalmopathy, some 55 stable hyperthyroidism) was enrolled. In total, 135 blood samples were TCR-sequenced: some 43 ophthalmopathy, approximately 75 hyperthyroidism and approximately 17 hyperthyroidism-to-ophthalmopathy patients. For independent validation, a separate cohort was made up of approximately 19 hyperthyroidism patients plus 17 patients who later progressed from hyperthyroidism to ophthalmopathy. T-cell repertoires of thyroid tissue and blood were compared in 5 or 6 hyperthyroidism patients.

Regarding this clonotype: The clone's antigen remains unknown. There are no base qualities to consult, and no much larger clone falls within one base.

The paper's findings and limits, for the study overall: Among expanded thyroid clonotypes with frequency above 0.001, most also showed up in blood, which suggests that blood repertoires may reflect the thyroid immune response. No statistical method was used to predetermine the sample size, and group allocation was not hidden from the investigators. In validation, the model predicted ophthalmopathy progression with about 64% sensitivity and roughly 78% specificity; 12 predicted patients were CT-confirmed with GO in a median of about 7.1 months. In cross-validation, the 13-signature model distinguished ophthalmopathy from stable hyperthyroidism with about 89% sensitivity and 81.08% specificity, while in the test set the corresponding values were about 80% and 75%.

Measured from the cysteine to the phenylalanine, the CDR3 is 15 residues long. CDR3 DNA only is kept here, 45 bases in frame from base 1. For this chain, trimming is 4 bases at the V end and 3 bases at the J end, and the number of junction bases without a gene match is 2. For repertoire sequencing, TCR beta CDR3 regions were amplified from RNA transcripts. A first-round RT-PCR used HTBI primers with the Qiagen OneStep RT-PCR kit, followed by a second-round multiplex PCR, size selection and purification. Libraries were sequenced paired-end with 100 bp reads on an Illumina HiSeq2000. The study's own analysis went as follows. SOAPnuke was used to process the reads, throwing out any read that had adapters, had uncalled bases, had a mean Phred below 15, or lacked an exact constant-primer or identifier match. COPE v1.2.5 was used to merge high-quality paired reads. Each unique nucleotide sequence was defined as a clonotype, and clonotypes were aligned to IMGT TRB V, D and J references with MiTCR v1.1. Only V-J combinations with frequency above 0.0001 were analysed, covering more than 99% of repertoires. For each V-J combination, a TCR clonal expansion and chaos score was defined as F50 clonal expansion divided by the chaos observed in the TCRdist matrix. Welch's t-statistics and random forest were used to reduce features to 13 V-J combinations, which were fed into a naive Bayes classifier. The similarity between thyroid and blood repertoires was quantified using the Morisita-Horn index. The public sequencing data were trimmed at Q25 with fastp and processed into clonotypes with MiXCR by TCRdb, which kept only in-frame beta chains. Duplicate CDR3 protein sequences are folded into a single record with the most common DNA and genes. The V and J calls were not made by the authors but by TCRdb's processing. In this sample the table shows some 370,000 distinct CDR3 sequences, roughly a sixth of which occur a single time. 2.4% of the sample goes to the ten largest clones.

Hyperthyroidism was considered stable if no progression to ophthalmopathy occurred within 18 months of follow-up. Patients with hyperthyroidism were aged 18 to 65 years, had been newly diagnosed, and had a disease duration of less than 2 months. Anyone with other autoimmune diseases, uncontrolled infections, pregnancy or lactation was excluded from the study. Diagnosis relied on clinical symptoms, serum thyroxine, TRAb, thyroid ultrasound and orbital computed tomography. PBMCs were isolated from about 9 ml of fresh peripheral blood by Ficoll-Paque density gradient centrifugation. Trizol reagent was used to extract the total RNA, and its quality was then checked on an Agilent 2100 Bioanalyzer.

Sequences were obtained from peripheral blood. This sequence originates from an adult woman with stable Graves' hyperthyroidism. Recombination connected TRBV12-3 or TRBV12-4 to TRBJ1-3; TRBD1 fits 11 bases in the junction. In nucleotide form, the sequence is TGTGCCAGCAGTTGGGACAGGGGGAGTGGAAACACCATATATTTT. The translation is CASSWDRGSGNTIYF.